Described below is a single T cell receptor (beta chain) sequence and its context. Ages ranged from roughly 18 to 100 years, with residence in under 25 US areas. The sample originates from a study of blood T cell repertoires in COVID-19. Study-wide background: COVID-19 samples, acute and convalescent, were from the United States, Italy and Spain.

Trimming at V came to 7 bases and at J to 4 bases, leaving 5 bases not matched to a gene. CDR3 length: 13 residues. The germline V gene encodes CDR1 SNHLY and CDR2 FYNNEI. Generated by immunoSEQ multiplex PCR, the TCRdb table keeps only in-frame clones and is missing some. Altogether 300,000 to 350,000 clones are present, roughly 89% being singletons, with the ten largest covering 8% to 9.5%. The TCR was taken from a woman under 30 who had recovered from COVID-19. The sample taken for sequencing was PBMCs or T cells enriched from blood (not recorded which). V usage is TRBV2 and J usage is TRBJ1-2, with 8 bases aligning to TRBD1. The CDR3 region is CASIQGASYGYTF. The CDR3 DNA follows: TGTGCCAGCATTCAGGGGGCGAGCTATGGCTACACCTTC. The full variable domain, completed using reference TRBV2 and TRBJ1-2, is EPEVTQTPSHQVTQMGQEVILRCVPISNHLYFYWYRQILGQKVEFLVSFYNNEISEKSEIFDDQFSVERPDGSNFTLKIRSTKLEDSAMYFCASIQGASYGYTFGSGTRLTVV.